This T cell receptor beta chain came from a study of blood T cell repertoires in COVID-19. Study in general: T cells, B-cell-depleted T cells, or PBMCs provided the cDNA or gDNA that served as material.

Method: immunoSEQ multiplex PCR; TCRdb's copy keeps in-frame clones and lacks some. The sample shows roughly 330,000 clones, about 85% of them seen only once. V lost 4 bases and J 0 bases, leaving 12 bases between the germline ends. The CDR3 runs 15 residues. Germline lookup yields CDR1 SGDLS and CDR2 YYNGEE. This TCR was recovered from a woman under 40 who had recovered from COVID-19. The sample consisted of PBMCs or T cells enriched from blood (not recorded which). This chain links TRBV9 with TRBJ2-3, with D perhaps matching TRBD2 (6 bases). The CDR3 nucleotides read TGTGCCAGCAGCCCCGGGACTTTGAGCACAGATACGCAGTATTTT. This codes for CASSPGTLSTDTQYF.